These 30 T cell receptor beta chains were all obtained from the same sample, sequenced in a study of blood T cell repertoires in COVID-19. The data were produced by immunoSEQ multiplex PCR, yet TCRdb's version contains in-frame clones alone and is incomplete. The sample has 14,000 or so clones; approximately 92% are singletons. The sequencing input was peripheral blood. These receptors were collected from a human donor in a cohort sampled during active COVID-19.

This chain uses TRBV3-1 (or the pseudogene TRBV3-2) with TRBJ2-1, with D maybe TRBD2 (5 bases). V shed 3 bases and J shed 3 bases, with 12 bases lying between them. CDR3 size: 15 residues. Germline values: CDR1 LGHDT, CDR2 YNNKEL (reference sequence). CDR3 DNA: TGTGCCAGCAGCCAGGGATCTGGACTCTACAATGAGCAGTTCTTC. It encodes CASSQGSGLYNEQFF.

V and J are TRBV20-1 and TRBJ2-4; 7 bases are a match to TRBD2. This CDR3 region has 10 residues. CDR1 is DFQATT, CDR2 SNEGSKA, per germline (reference sequence). The V and J ends lost 5 bases and 13 bases, in that order; junction bases with no gene match: 5. The CDR3 DNA reads as TGCAGTGCTCGAGGACTAGAACAGTACTTC. This codes for CSARGLEQYF.

V usage is TRBV2 and J usage is TRBJ1-2, with D unresolved. The CDR3 covers 13 residues. Germline lookup yields CDR1 SNHLY and CDR2 FYNNEI. V lost 8 bases and J 4 bases, leaving 14 bases between the germline ends. The CDR3 DNA is TGTGCCAGCCGAGGCAGCGCGCTCTATGGCTACACCTTC. It yields the protein CASRGSALYGYTF.

V and J are TRBV5-1 and TRBJ2-7; possibly TRBD1 for D (5 bases). The CDR3 has 14 residues. Germline CDR1 is SGHRS and CDR2 is YFSETQ. Trimming removed 4 bases from V and 2 bases from J, with 13 bases in between. The CDR3 bases are TGCGCCAGCAGCGGGGCGGCAGGAACCTACGAGCAGTACTTC. Amino acids: CASSGAAGTYEQYF.

The rearrangement joins TRBV27 to TRBJ2-3; the D gene is possibly TRBD2 (6 bases). The CDR3 is 17 amino acids. The ends were cut back, 3 bases at V and 0 bases at J, with 16 bases in the middle. Germline loops: CDR1 MNHEY, CDR2 SMNVEV (reference sequence). The CDR3 loop is CASSLYFGSFSTDTQYF. The DNA of the CDR3 is TGTGCCAGCAGTTTGTATTTCGGGAGTTTTAGCACAGATACGCAGTATTTT.

The chain links TRBV28 to TRBJ2-1; 7 bases line up with TRBD1. Per the germline V gene, CDR1 is MDHEN and CDR2 is SYDVKM. With V trimmed by 3 bases and J by 7 bases, 6 bases remained unmatched. This CDR3 has 14 amino acids. The CDR3 reads CASSLQQGRNEQFF. CDR3 nucleotides: TGTGCCAGCAGTTTGCAACAGGGGCGGAATGAGCAGTTCTTC. Using reference TRBV28 and TRBJ2-1 for the parts outside the CDR3, the full variable domain is DVKVTQSSRYLVKRTGEKVFLECVQDMDHENMFWYRQDPGLGLRLIYFSYDVKMKEKGDIPEGYSVSREKKERFSLILESASTNQTSMYLCASSLQQGRNEQFFGPGTRLTVL.

This chain connects TRBV7-2 to TRBJ1-4; D might be TRBD1 (5 bases). V lost 5 bases and J lost 5, with 15 bases in between. This CDR3 has 15 amino acids. CDR1 is SGHTA and CDR2 is FQGNSA in the germline V gene. The CDR3 loop reads CASSIRGGENEKLFF. CDR3 DNA sequence: TGTGCCAGCAGCATTCGGGGGGGAGAGAATGAAAAACTGTTTTTT.

V is TRBV2 and J is TRBJ2-5; 14 bases map to TRBD2. This CDR3 contains 15 residues. Germline CDR1 is SNHLY and CDR2 is FYNNEI. Germline trimming cut 6 bases from V and 2 bases from J; bases unmatched to any gene: 2. CDR3 bases: TGTGCCAGCAGCGGACTAGCGGGGGGTCAAGAGACCCAGTACTTC. This encodes CASSGLAGGQETQYF.

This clone was observed once. This sequence joins TRBV5-1 and TRBJ2-7; D unclear. There are 14 residues in the CDR3. Trimming pared 5 bases from V and 0 bases from J, leaving 12 bases between. Germline CDR1 SGHRS, CDR2 YFSETQ. In DNA, the CDR3 is TGCGCCAGCAGAGTTCAGTACCTCTCCTACGAGCAGTACTTC. This codes for CASRVQYLSYEQYF.

The chain carries TRBV28 and TRBJ2-5, with a tentative D call TRBD2 (5 bases). The germline V gene has CDR1 MDHEN and CDR2 SYDVKM. V lost 6 bases to trimming and J lost 5 bases, with 16 bases between them. The CDR3 spans 14 residues. CDR3 sequence: CASSLTRSAETQYF. CDR3 coding DNA: TGTGCCAGCAGCCTAACTAGATCGGCTGAGACCCAGTACTTC.

Sample share makes this clone large. The rearrangement joins TRBV21-1 to TRBJ1-2. TRBV21-1 is an annotated pseudogene. This CDR3 spans 14 amino acids. CDR3 residues: CASSNIWQRQGYTF. The CDR3 bases are TGTGCCAGCAGCAATATTTGGCAGAGGCAAGGCTACACCTTC.

The rearrangement links TRBV6-5 to TRBJ1-2; TRBD1 aligns across 8 bases. Germline trimming cut 7 bases from V and 5 bases from J; bases unmatched to any gene: 12. CDR3 length: 15 amino acids. Germline assignment: CDR1 MNHEY and CDR2 SVGAGI. CDR3 amino acids: CASTPMTGVWYGYTF. CDR3 nucleotides: TGTGCCAGCACCCCGATGACAGGGGTCTGGTATGGCTACACCTTC.

CDR3 in DNA: TGTGCCAGCAGCGTAGGCGAGTACCAAGAGACCCAGTACTTC. It yields the protein CASSVGEYQETQYF. The chain combines TRBV9 with TRBJ2-5; D ambiguous. The CDR3 is made up of 14 amino acids. Trimming removed 0 bases at V and 0 bases at J, with 6 bases between. Germline V lookup: CDR1 SGDLS, CDR2 YYNGEE.

The chain combines TRBV5-4 with TRBJ2-4; 7 bases are a match to TRBD1. The germline CDR1 and CDR2 sequences are SGHNT and YYREEE (reference sequence). CDR3 length equals 14 residues. Trimming at V came to 3 bases and at J to 5 bases, leaving 5 bases not matched to a gene. The CDR3 loop is CASSSLGQENIQYF. CDR3 coding DNA: TGTGCCAGCAGCTCCTTAGGACAGGAAAACATTCAGTACTTC.

J is TRBJ1-1 and V is TRBV6-1, with 7 bases aligning to TRBD1. The CDR3 loop spans 15 amino acids. Germline-derived CDR1 and CDR2 are MNHNS and SASEGT. With 3 bases clipped from V and 4 bases from J, the junction kept 8 bases outside the gene matches. This CDR3 is CASSEEGAVGTEAFF. The CDR3 nucleotides read TGTGCCAGCAGTGAGGAGGGGGCGGTGGGCACTGAAGCTTTCTTT.

The chain uses TRBV5-1 and TRBJ1-1; 8 nucleotides line up with TRBD1. V shed 4 bases and J 5 bases; nucleotides not matched to a gene: 10. The CDR3 is 15 residues long. CDR1 is SGHRS and CDR2 is YFSETQ in the germline V gene. CDR3 residues: CASSALQGGGTEAFF. CDR3 in DNA: TGCGCCAGCAGCGCGTTACAGGGGGGAGGAACTGAAGCTTTCTTT.

V gene TRBV5-8 combines with J gene TRBJ2-2; maybe TRBD2 (7 bases). V was trimmed by 6 bases and J by 2 bases, leaving 17 bases between them. The CDR3 totals 16 residues. Germline values: CDR1 SGHTS, CDR2 YDEGEE. The CDR3 loop reads CASNPRGTTNTGELFF. CDR3 bases: TGTGCCAGCAACCCGAGGGGGACTACCAACACCGGGGAGCTGTTTTTT.

The chain combines TRBV27 with TRBJ2-1; maybe TRBD2 (6 bases). V gave up 6 bases and J gave up 0 bases, with 12 bases separating them. Looked up from germline, CDR1 is MNHEY and CDR2 is SMNVEV (reference sequence). The CDR3 has 15 amino acids. CDR3 nucleotide sequence: TGTGCCAGCAGCTTCGGGAGCAGCTCCTACAATGAGCAGTTCTTC. Protein product: CASSFGSSSYNEQFF.

V gene TRBV27 combines with J gene TRBJ1-2, with 7 bases lining up with TRBD1. The CDR3 consists of 15 residues. CDR1 MNHEY and CDR2 SMNVEV come from the germline V gene (reference sequence). J was trimmed by 4 bases and V by 6 bases; bases with no gene match: 11. CDR3 sequence (DNA): TGTGCCAGCAGCCTATACCAGGGGGTTGGCTATGGCTACACCTTC. This gives the protein CASSLYQGVGYGYTF.

This chain uses TRBV6-5 with TRBJ1-2, with D maybe TRBD1 (6 bases). In germline, CDR1 is MNHEY, CDR2 SVGAGI. Trimming took 2 bases from V and 4 from J, leaving 11 bases between them. This CDR3 comprises 14 residues. For the CDR3, the DNA is TGTGCCAGCAGTTACGTTGGACAGCTCTATGGCTACACCTTC. Amino acids: CASSYVGQLYGYTF.

The chain carries TRBV9 and TRBJ2-7; TRBD1 might be the D (6 bases). V was shortened by 0 bases and J by 3 bases, with 13 bases between the two germline ends. The germline V gene encodes CDR1 SGDLS and CDR2 YYNGEE. This CDR3 is 15 amino acids long. The CDR3 DNA is TGTGCCAGCAGCGTAGCTGAAGGGGGTTTCTACGAGCAGTACTTC. This translates into CASSVAEGGFYEQYF.

The chain recombines TRBV9 with TRBJ2-1, with D possibly matching TRBD2 (5 bases). The CDR3 loop spans 17 amino acids. CDR1 and CDR2 (germline): SGDLS, YYNGEE. Trimming took off 4 bases at V and 1 base at J, with 18 bases between the two ends. The CDR3 spells CASSPRMTGYSYNEQFF. The DNA of the CDR3 is TGTGCCAGCAGCCCCCGCATGACGGGGTATTCCTACAATGAGCAGTTCTTC.

This sequence joins TRBV6-5 and TRBJ2-7; 7 positions match TRBD2. The junction had 3 bases not matched to a gene; V was cut back by 7 bases and J by 3 bases. Germline V gene data show CDR1 as MNHEY and CDR2 as SVGAGI. This CDR3 region has 12 residues. The CDR3 bases are TGTGCCAGCAAGGGAGGGAACTACGAGCAGTACTTC. Protein product: CASKGGNYEQYF.

This sequence joins TRBV28 and TRBJ2-2, with D possibly being TRBD1 (6 bases). The CDR3 loop spans 14 amino acids. V lost 6 bases and J lost 1, with 9 bases in between. Germline V gives CDR1 MDHEN, CDR2 SYDVKM. CDR3 bases: TGTGCCAGCAGGTCGGGACAGAACACCGGGGAGCTGTTTTTT. This gives the protein CASRSGQNTGELFF.

The gene calls are TRBV7-3 and TRBJ1-1; D gene uncertain. Per germline, CDR1 SGHTA and CDR2 FQGTGA. CDR3 length: 14 amino acids. The V and J ends lost 6 bases and 4 bases respectively, with 15 bases between them. CDR3 in DNA: TGTGCCAGCAGTATGCTGCGGGGTCCCACTGAAGCTTTCTTT. Translated: CASSMLRGPTEAFF.

The chain couples TRBV5-1 to TRBJ2-1; maybe TRBD2 (7 bases). The CDR3 is 17 residues long. Germline V gene lookup returns CDR1 SGHRS and CDR2 YFSETQ. V lost 6 bases to trimming and J lost 0 bases, with 19 bases between them. The CDR3 here is CASTRGSGVSSYNEQFF. The CDR3 coding sequence is TGCGCCAGCACCAGGGGAAGCGGGGTCAGCTCCTACAATGAGCAGTTCTTC.

The chain employs TRBV10-1 and TRBJ1-6; the match to TRBD1 covers 8 bases. V dropped 0 bases and J dropped 6; count of bases not matched to a gene: 1. Per germline, CDR1 WNHNN and CDR2 SYGVQD (reference sequence). The CDR3 runs 15 residues. The CDR3 region has the DNA TGCGCCAGCAGTGAGTCAACAGGGGGTAATTCACCCCTCCACTTT. It codes for CASSESTGGNSPLHF.

The chain is built from TRBV7-2 and TRBJ1-4; D ambiguous. The CDR3 runs to 14 residues. Germline-derived CDR1 and CDR2 are SGHTA and FQGNSA. V was clipped by 5 bases and J by 1 base, with 8 bases between them. The CDR3 here is CASSPPQTNEKLFF. CDR3 sequence (DNA): TGTGCCAGCAGCCCCCCCCAAACTAATGAAAAACTGTTTTTT.

The chain couples TRBV6-2 or TRBV6-3 to TRBJ2-1; D is possibly TRBD1 (5 bases). The CDR3 consists of 14 residues. CDR1 and CDR2 from the germline V gene are MNHEY and SVGEGT. Trimming left V 5 bases short and J 4 bases short, with 12 bases between. CDR3 residues: CASSHIRQYNEQFF. The CDR3 nucleotides are TGTGCCAGCAGTCACATCCGACAGTACAATGAGCAGTTCTTC.

The chain recombines TRBV5-6 with TRBJ2-2; D remains unclear. Germline-derived CDR1 and CDR2 are SGHDT and YYEEEE. Trimming cost V 0 bases and J 1 base, with 7 bases left between them. This CDR3 has 15 residues. The chain's CDR3 is CASSLEQLNTGELFF. As DNA, the CDR3 is TGTGCCAGCAGCTTGGAACAATTGAACACCGGGGAGCTGTTTTTT.